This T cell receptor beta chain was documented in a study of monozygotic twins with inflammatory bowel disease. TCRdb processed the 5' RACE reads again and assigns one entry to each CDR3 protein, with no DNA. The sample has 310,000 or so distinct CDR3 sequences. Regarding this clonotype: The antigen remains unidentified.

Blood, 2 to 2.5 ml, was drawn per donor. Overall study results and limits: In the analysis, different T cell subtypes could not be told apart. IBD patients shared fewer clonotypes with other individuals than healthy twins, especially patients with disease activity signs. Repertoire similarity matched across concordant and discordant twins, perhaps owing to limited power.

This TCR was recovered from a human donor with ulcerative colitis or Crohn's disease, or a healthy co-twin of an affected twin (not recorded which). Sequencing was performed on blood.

CDR3 residues: CSVGGASAGELFF. V and J are TRBV29-1 and TRBJ2-2; TCRdb lists TRBD1, though no DNA is available to test this call. The CDR3 length is 13 residues. Germline V gives CDR1 SQVTM, CDR2 ANQGSEA.